Below are 21 T cell receptor beta chains sequenced from a single sample in a study of T cell clonotyping in hematopoietic cell transplantation. Data came from immunoSEQ multiplex PCR; TCRdb stores just in-frame clones and leaves some out. Here the sample spans about 10,000 clones, more than 75% being singletons. Time point indicated: recipient sample about 28 days before transplant, after cytoreduction. The sequencing used peripheral blood mononuclear cells, collected before stem cell transplant. These receptors were collected from a woman between 50 and 59 years old with chronic myeloid leukemia. Some clones in this sample may be carry-over from other donors' samples.

V is TRBV9 and J is TRBJ2-2; a possible D gene is TRBD2 (6 bases). The germline V and J ends were trimmed by 0 bases and 7 bases, with 10 bases remaining between them. Germline assignment: CDR1 SGDLS and CDR2 YYNGEE. CDR3 length equals 14 residues. The CDR3 DNA sequence: TGTGCCAGCAGCGTAGGCGGGACCGGCGGGGAGCTGTTTTTT. The encoded protein is CASSVGGTGGELFF.

J is TRBJ2-7 and V is TRBV19; D uncertain. CDR3 length: 14 amino acids. Germline V lookup: CDR1 LNHDA, CDR2 SQIVND (reference sequence). Trimming stripped 4 bases from V and 2 bases from J, with 12 bases between. The CDR3 region has the DNA TGTGCCAGTAGTACGGTCGGACCTCCCTACGAGCAGTACTTC. It codes for CASSTVGPPYEQYF.

On this clone itself: A read error may account for a junction end that differs from germline. This chain uses TRBV6-6 with TRBJ1-4; 10 positions agree with TRBD1. Germline V gene sequence: CDR1 MNHNY, CDR2 SVGAGI (reference sequence). CDR3 length equals 15 residues. Written as DNA, the CDR3 is TGTGCCAGCAGCCCCCCGGACAGGGGGATCGAAAGACTGTTTTTT. It encodes CASSPPDRGIERLFF.

This clone has a single count. The gene calls are TRBV7-2 and TRBJ2-7; 7 bases are a match to TRBD2. The CDR3 runs 17 residues. Germline lookup yields CDR1 SGHTA and CDR2 FQGNSA. The V segment lost 1 base and the J segment 4 bases; nucleotides outside the gene matches: 13. The CDR3 spells CASSLVLSRTRVYEQYF. The CDR3 DNA sequence: TGTGCCAGCAGCTTAGTTCTATCGAGGACTAGAGTTTACGAGCAGTACTTC.

V and J are TRBV7-9 and TRBJ1-5; 7 nucleotides agree with TRBD1. This CDR3 region has 13 residues. Germline CDR1 and CDR2: SEHNR and FQNEAQ (reference sequence). Germline trimming cut 5 bases from V and 5 bases from J; bases unmatched to any gene: 3. The CDR3 loop is CASSRGRYQPQHF. DNA for the CDR3: TGTGCCAGCAGCAGGGGGCGGTATCAGCCCCAGCATTTT.

The chain carries TRBV6-1 and TRBJ2-5; the match to TRBD2 covers 11 bases. Trimming took 6 bases from V and 2 from J; bases not matched to a gene: 5. The CDR3 sequence is 15 residues long. In germline, CDR1 is MNHNS, CDR2 SASEGT. The CDR3 sequence is CASSLLAGVQETQYF. The CDR3 DNA reads TGTGCCAGCAGCCTACTAGCGGGAGTACAAGAGACCCAGTACTTC.

This chain connects TRBV15 to TRBJ2-7; D is possibly TRBD1 (6 bases). The CDR3 contains 15 residues. Germline V lookup: CDR1 LNHNV, CDR2 YYDKDF (reference sequence). V lost 0 bases and J lost 2, with 11 bases in between. The CDR3 protein is CATSRDGQGTYEQYF. In nucleotides, the CDR3 is TGTGCCACCAGCAGAGATGGGCAGGGGACCTACGAGCAGTACTTC.

The CDR3 region is CASSHQGDEQFF. As DNA, the CDR3 is TGTGCCAGCAGCCACCAAGGGGACGAGCAGTTCTTC. The gene calls are TRBV7-6 and TRBJ2-1; D is tentatively TRBD1 or TRBD2 (5 bases each). CDR1 is SGHVS, CDR2 FNYEAQ, per germline. The CDR3 contains 12 residues. Trimming took off 5 bases at V and 10 bases at J, with 12 bases between the two ends.

V and J are TRBV4-1 and TRBJ2-7; 10 nucleotides agree with TRBD2. CDR1 is MGHRA, CDR2 YSYEKL, per germline. The CDR3 extends over 16 amino acids. Trimming at V came to 2 bases and at J to 7 bases, leaving 11 bases not matched to a gene. The CDR3 DNA reads TGCGCCAGCAGCCAACCACCCCTAGCGGGAGTAAGGGAGCAGTACTTC. Translating gives CASSQPPLAGVREQYF.

The CDR3 reads CASSLQGATNEKLFF. The CDR3 bases are TGTGCCAGCAGCCTCCAGGGGGCGACTAATGAAAAACTGTTTTTT. This chain connects TRBV7-8 to TRBJ1-4; 8 bases map to TRBD1. This CDR3 is 15 amino acids long. Germline CDR1 and CDR2: SGHVS and FQNEAQ. V gave up 5 bases and J gave up 2 bases; unmatched junction bases: 4.

The chain employs TRBV5-4 and TRBJ2-7; 7 nucleotides agree with TRBD1. This CDR3 is 14 amino acids long. CDR1 and CDR2 (germline): SGHNT, YYREEE (reference sequence). J was trimmed by 3 bases and V by 1 base; bases with no gene match: 4. As DNA, the CDR3 is TGTGCCAGCAGCTTGCGCGGACAGGACTACGAGCAGTACTTC. This gives the protein CASSLRGQDYEQYF.

The rearrangement uses TRBV14 and TRBJ2-1; D is perhaps TRBD1 or TRBD2 (5 bases each). The V and J ends lost 0 bases and 6 bases respectively, with 15 bases between them. Germline CDR1 and CDR2: SGHDN and FVKESK. The CDR3 totals 16 residues. CDR3 DNA: TGTGCCAGCAGCCAAGAGAGGGGTACACTTGGCAATGAGCAGTTCTTC. Protein: CASSQERGTLGNEQFF. Supplemented by reference TRBV14 and TRBJ2-1, the full variable domain reads EAGVTQFPSHSVIEKGQTVTLRCDPISGHDNLYWYRRVMGKEIKFLLHFVKESKQDESGMPNNRFLAERTGGTYSTLKVQPAELEDSGVYFCASSQERGTLGNEQFFGPGTRLTVL.

The rearrangement uses TRBV6-5 and TRBJ1-2; possible D gene TRBD1, 5 bases. Germline V gene lookup returns CDR1 MNHEY and CDR2 SVGAGI. This CDR3 region has 14 residues. V lost 8 bases and J 6 bases, leaving 19 bases between the germline ends. This CDR3 reads CASGNRRGGDGYTF. CDR3 bases: TGTGCCAGCGGCAACAGGAGGGGTGGAGATGGCTACACCTTC.

The V call is TRBV29-1, the J call TRBJ2-6; D ambiguous. Per the germline V gene, CDR1 is SQVTM and CDR2 is ANQGSEA. There are 15 residues in the CDR3. Trimming cost V 7 bases and J 2 bases, with 15 bases left between them. The DNA for the CDR3 is TGCAGCGCCGAGACGGATCGCACTGGGGCCAACGTCCTGACTTTC. Its translation is CSAETDRTGANVLTF.

This rearrangement joins TRBV4-2 to TRBJ2-1, with D perhaps TRBD1 (5 bases). Trimming cost V 4 bases and J 5 bases, with 15 bases left between them. Germline V gene lookup returns CDR1 LGHNA and CDR2 YNFKEQ. This CDR3 contains 15 residues. This CDR3 reads CASSLTAHPDNEQFF. For the CDR3, the DNA is TGTGCCAGCAGCCTGACAGCACATCCCGACAATGAGCAGTTCTTC.

CDR3 region: CASSLPPGQGFYGYTF. In DNA form, the CDR3 reads TGTGCCAGCAGCCTTCCCCCGGGACAGGGCTTCTATGGCTACACCTTC. The rearrangement uses TRBV28 and TRBJ1-2; 9 positions match TRBD1. CDR1 and CDR2 from the germline V gene are MDHEN and SYDVKM. The CDR3 is 16 residues long. The V and J ends lost 6 bases and 4 bases, in that order; junction bases with no gene match: 12.

V is TRBV5-5 and J is TRBJ2-7, with D hard to call. CDR1 is SGHKS and CDR2 is YYEKEE in the germline V gene (reference sequence). Trimming cost V 0 bases and J 5 bases, with 9 bases left between them. The CDR3 extends over 13 amino acids. The CDR3 sequence: CASSLVHSHEQYF. CDR3 nucleotides: TGTGCCAGCAGCTTGGTCCACAGCCACGAGCAGTACTTC.

The rearrangement uses TRBV28 and TRBJ2-7, with D possibly being TRBD1 or TRBD2 (5 bases each). V lost 4 bases and J lost 5, with 12 bases in between. This CDR3 contains 13 residues. Germline V gene data show CDR1 as MDHEN and CDR2 as SYDVKM. CDR3 bases: TGTGCCAGCAGTTCGGGGCCATTTAACGAGCAGTACTTC. Translated: CASSSGPFNEQYF.

This chain links TRBV6-1 with TRBJ1-5; 8 nucleotides agree with TRBD1. From germline, CDR1 is MNHNS and CDR2 SASEGT. V was pared by 6 bases and J by 4 bases, with 8 bases of the junction left unmatched. The CDR3 is 15 residues long. The CDR3 spells CASSPGTGVNQPQHF. DNA of the CDR3: TGTGCCAGCAGCCCCGGGACAGGTGTGAATCAGCCCCAGCATTTT.

The chain has TRBV27 and TRBJ1-4; D may be TRBD1 (5 bases). This CDR3 contains 14 residues. CDR1 and CDR2 (germline): MNHEY, SMNVEV (reference sequence). V dropped 2 bases and J dropped 7 bases, with 11 bases sitting between them. CDR3: CASSLGQGSEKLFF. The CDR3 DNA sequence: TGTGCCAGCAGTTTAGGGCAGGGCTCTGAAAAACTGTTTTTT.

The rearrangement uses TRBV29-1 and TRBJ1-1; D gene unclear. With 7 bases removed from V and 0 bases from J, the gap between germline ends came to 12 bases. This CDR3 is 13 amino acids long. Germline assignment: CDR1 SQVTM and CDR2 ANQGSEA. This chain's CDR3 is CSAERDLNTEAFF. The CDR3 nucleotides read TGCAGCGCCGAAAGGGATCTGAACACTGAAGCTTTCTTT.